Listed below are T cell receptor beta chains from one sample, sequenced in a study of T cell changes during pregnancy in multiple sclerosis. Here immunoSEQ multiplex PCR was the method, and the copy in TCRdb shows in-frame clones only, minus some. The repertoire holds approximately 52,000 clones, with approximately 92% as singletons. Sequenced material: CD4+ T cells from peripheral blood mononuclear cells, taken in the third trimester of pregnancy. The receptors here all came from a female donor with multiple sclerosis, enrolled in a pregnancy study. Each CDR3 is given without its conserved first and last residue. Each record gives: V gene, J gene, CDR3 protein.

TRBV5-1	TRBJ2-3	ASSGGVSRADTQY
TRBV4-2	TRBJ1-1	ASSRETGLEAF
TRBV13	TRBJ2-3	ASSFRDRDGSSTDTQY
TRBV9	TRBJ2-2	ASSKGNGRRTGELF
TRBV6-6	TRBJ2-7	ASRDSGTYEQY
TRBV6-5	TRBJ2-7	ASSRDRSYEQY
TRBV25-1	TRBJ2-2	ASSPGQGLGTGELF
TRBV2	TRBJ2-1	ASSEELAVNNEQF
TRBV9	TRBJ2-1	ASSVGSGGPLINEQF
TRBV5-1	TRBJ1-2	ASSLAGGEYGYT
TRBV7-6	TRBJ2-1	ASSPGLAGRGQF
TRBV15	TRBJ2-5	ATSSLLAGGDETQY